The 9 T cell receptor beta chains given below trace back to one sample, sequenced in a study of neurological immune-mediated disorders. TCRdb reprocessed the 5' RACE reads via MiXCR and lists one record per CDR3 protein. The sample includes around 40,000 distinct CDR3 sequences, about 7% of them seen just once. Sequencing was performed on CD4+ T cells from blood. These receptors all stem from a man aged 50-59 years in good health.

The chain is built from TRBV28 and TRBJ2-1, with 7 bases fitting TRBD2. V trimming: 6 bases; J trimming: 7 bases; junction bases outside the gene matches: 12. The CDR3 covers 15 residues. Germline-derived CDR1 and CDR2 are MDHEN and SYDVKM. The CDR3 loop is CASSLGGSSGNEQFF. The DNA of the CDR3 is TGTGCCAGCAGCCTCGGGGGGAGTAGTGGGAATGAGCAGTTCTTC.

This clonotype was detected ten times or more. The V gene is TRBV4-1, the J gene TRBJ2-1; possible D gene TRBD2, 5 bases. The germline V gene has CDR1 MGHRA and CDR2 YSYEKL. The CDR3 consists of 16 residues. The V and J ends lost 1 base and 1 base respectively, with 11 bases between them. The CDR3 region is CASSQVSGISYNEQFF. CDR3 sequence (DNA): TGCGCCAGCAGCCAAGTCTCCGGGATTTCCTACAATGAGCAGTTCTTC.

This clonotype was seen ten or more times. This sequence joins TRBV10-3 and TRBJ2-3; D gene ambiguous. The CDR3 runs to 14 residues. CDR1 and CDR2 from the germline V gene are ENHRY and SYGVKD. Trimming pared 11 bases from V and 2 bases from J, leaving 17 bases between. This chain's CDR3 is CALRETAFTDTQYF. Here the CDR3 DNA reads TGTGCCCTTCGAGAAACAGCTTTCACAGATACGCAGTATTTT.

At least ten counts were recorded for this clonotype. The gene calls are TRBV28 and TRBJ2-5, with D uncertain. This CDR3 comprises 13 residues. The V gene lost 6 bases and the J gene lost 1 base, with 9 bases spanning the gap. The V gene's germline CDR1 is MDHEN and CDR2 SYDVKM. The CDR3 region has the DNA TGTGCCAGCAGCGGGTTGTTCCAAGAGACCCAGTACTTC. It encodes CASSGLFQETQYF.

This clonotype has ten or more counts. The chain links TRBV7-8 to TRBJ2-3, with TRBD2 matching over 13 bases. V was pared by 0 bases and J by 0 bases, with 18 bases of the junction left unmatched. The length of the CDR3 is 23 residues. From germline, CDR1 is SGHVS and CDR2 FQNEAQ. This CDR3 reads CASSLALMWEGLAGPPSTDTQYF. The CDR3 coding sequence is TGTGCCAGCAGCTTAGCGTTAATGTGGGAGGGACTAGCGGGACCTCCAAGCACAGATACGCAGTATTTT.

This clonotype has only a few counts. This sequence joins TRBV7-8 and TRBJ2-7, with 9 bases that match TRBD1. The CDR3 length is 14 residues. V trimming: 3 bases; J trimming: 3 bases; junction bases outside the gene matches: 3. CDR1 SGHVS and CDR2 FQNEAQ come from the germline V gene. The CDR3 protein is CASSLGQGGYEQYF. Written as DNA, the CDR3 is TGTGCCAGCAGCTTGGGACAGGGCGGCTACGAGCAGTACTTC.

Many counts were recorded for this clonotype. The chain combines TRBV5-1 with TRBJ2-7; possibly TRBD2 for D (6 bases). The CDR3 totals 13 residues. V was pared by 5 bases and J by 2 bases, with 11 bases between. Germline V gene lookup returns CDR1 SGHRS and CDR2 YFSETQ. The CDR3: CASRLPGAYEQYF. CDR3 bases: TGCGCCAGCAGATTGCCGGGGGCCTACGAGCAGTACTTC. Together with reference TRBV5-1 and TRBJ2-7, the CDR3 gives the full variable domain: KAGVTQTPRYLIKTRGQQVTLSCSPISGHRSVSWYQQTPGQGLQFLFEYFSETQRNKGNFPGRFSGRQFSNSRSEMNVSTLELGDSALYLCASRLPGAYEQYFGPGTRLTVT.

This clonotype was recorded at least ten times. The rearrangement links TRBV20-1 to TRBJ2-1, with D perhaps being TRBD1 or TRBD2 (5 bases each). The V end was cut by 1 base, the J end by 0 bases, with 13 bases between. The germline V gene has CDR1 DFQATT and CDR2 SNEGSKA (reference sequence). The CDR3 is 16 amino acids. In DNA, the CDR3 is TGCAGTGCTAGAGGAGGGGCGGGCAGCTCCTACAATGAGCAGTTCTTC. Protein sequence: CSARGGAGSSYNEQFF.

This clonotype was found many times. In nucleotides, the CDR3 is TGTGCCAGCAGCTTAGTGACCGTTAGCACAGATACGCAGTATTTT. This encodes CASSLVTVSTDTQYF. The chain carries TRBV7-2 and TRBJ2-3; D remains unclear. V shed 1 base and J shed 0 bases, with 8 bases lying between them. Germline V gene sequence: CDR1 SGHTA, CDR2 FQGNSA. This CDR3 contains 15 residues.